This TCR beta chain stems from a study of shared clonotypes between healthy human individuals. The CDR3 totals 13 residues. V shed 2 bases and J 8 bases; nucleotides not matched to a gene: 5. Germline CDR1 is GTSNPN and CDR2 is SVGIG (reference sequence). Those who donated were healthy HIV-negative adults, with no recent acute infections or vaccinations reported. Assay used: immunoSEQ multiplex PCR; TCRdb lists only in-frame clones, some missing. The table shows over 2 million clones, with 90% to 95% occurring only once. This TCR came from a man younger than 35 in good health. The rearrangement joins TRBV30 to TRBJ1-2; 10 bases are a match to TRBD1. Sequencing was done on a sample of naive CD4+ T cells sorted from blood. Sample subset: CD45RA+ positively selected. The DNA for the CDR3 is TGTGCCTGGAGTAGGGGGACAGGGGCGGGCTACACCTTC. Translation: CAWSRGTGAGYTF.